The 27 T cell receptor beta chains below all came from one sample that was sequenced in a study of blood T cell repertoires in COVID-19. Measured with immunoSEQ multiplex PCR; TCRdb has only the in-frame clones, and not every one. The table shows almost 70,000 clones, with 60% to 80% occurring only once. The sequencing input was peripheral blood. The receptor set was obtained from a human donor in a cohort sampled during active COVID-19.

This clone was observed a handful of times. The sample carries other DNA sequences with the same CDR3. The chain employs TRBV5-1 and TRBJ2-5, with 7 nucleotides matching TRBD1. This CDR3 has 15 residues. V was clipped by 0 bases and J by 3 bases; unmatched bases: 5. From germline, CDR1 is SGHRS and CDR2 YFSETQ. The CDR3 loop reads CASSLAGTEKETQYF. The DNA for the CDR3 is TGCGCCAGCAGCTTGGCCGGGACAGAAAAAGAGACCCAGTACTTC. Based on the CDR3 plus reference TRBV5-1 and TRBJ2-5, the full variable domain is KAGVTQTPRYLIKTRGQQVTLSCSPISGHRSVSWYQQTPGQGLQFLFEYFSETQRNKGNFPGRFSGRQFSNSRSEMNVSTLELGDSALYLCASSLAGTEKETQYFGPGTRLLVL.

This clone has only a few counts. This sequence joins TRBV2 and TRBJ1-6, with D possibly TRBD1 on 5 matching bases. The V end lost 3 bases, the J end lost 10 bases, and 16 bases lay between the germline ends. This CDR3 is built from 15 residues. From germline, CDR1 is SNHLY and CDR2 FYNNEI. The chain's CDR3 is CASSDLGREGSPLHF. As DNA, the CDR3 is TGTGCCAGCAGTGATTTAGGCAGGGAAGGCTCACCCCTCCACTTT.

The chain has TRBV10-3 and TRBJ1-2; D is possibly TRBD1 (5 bases). This CDR3 spans 14 amino acids. Trimming removed 3 bases from V and 7 bases from J, with 15 bases in between. Germline values: CDR1 ENHRY, CDR2 SYGVKD. This chain's CDR3 is CAISDPGTGGGYTF. CDR3 in DNA: TGTGCCATCAGTGACCCTGGGACGGGGGGTGGCTACACCTTC.

In this sample, this clone turned up a few times. The chain uses TRBV7-8 and TRBJ2-1, with 9 bases lining up with TRBD1. This CDR3 has 17 residues. V shed 5 bases, J shed 3 bases, and the junction held 11 bases outside the gene matches. Germline V gene data show CDR1 as SGHVS and CDR2 as FQNEAQ. Here the CDR3 reads CASSPRPGTGIYNEQFF. The CDR3 DNA follows: TGTGCCAGCAGCCCCCGGCCCGGGACAGGGATCTACAATGAGCAGTTCTTC.

This sequence joins TRBV6-2 or TRBV6-3 and TRBJ2-7, with a weak D call TRBD1 (6 bases). Germline V lookup: CDR1 MNHEY, CDR2 SVGEGT. V was cut by 6 bases and J by 1 base, with 19 bases left in between. This CDR3 is built from 16 residues. CDR3 in DNA: TGTGCCAGCAGCAAACCCTCCAAACAGGGTTCCTACGAGCAGTACTTC. As protein: CASSKPSKQGSYEQYF.

The chain has TRBV4-2 and TRBJ2-5; 7 nucleotides agree with TRBD1. Germline V lookup: CDR1 LGHNA, CDR2 YNFKEQ. The V and J ends lost 4 bases and 5 bases, in that order; junction bases with no gene match: 10. This CDR3 comprises 15 residues. In DNA form, the CDR3 reads TGTGCCAGCAGCCGAGAGGACAGGTCCGAGGAGACCCAGTACTTC. This encodes CASSREDRSEETQYF.

Written as DNA, the CDR3 is TGTGCCAGTAGTGGCGGGAGGGCCGGGGAAAATGAGCAGTTCTTC. Translated: CASSGGRAGENEQFF. The chain combines TRBV19 with TRBJ2-1; 9 positions match TRBD2. Losses at the gene ends were 5 bases for V and 7 bases for J; bases not matched to a gene: 9. Germline CDR1 reads LNHDA; CDR2 reads SQIVND (reference sequence). CDR3 size: 15 residues.

The chain links TRBV7-9 to TRBJ2-5, with 8 bases identical to TRBD2. The CDR3 runs 16 residues. The germline V gene encodes CDR1 SEHNR and CDR2 FQNEAQ (reference sequence). The junction had 6 bases not matched to a gene; V was cut back by 2 bases and J by 1 base. This CDR3 reads CASSLTGGGFQETQYF. The CDR3 coding sequence is TGTGCCAGCAGCTTAACTGGCGGGGGGTTCCAAGAGACCCAGTACTTC.

This rearrangement joins TRBV12-3 or TRBV12-4 to TRBJ2-4, with 7 bases matching TRBD1. The CDR3 contains 12 residues. Trimming at V came to 4 bases and at J to 7 bases, leaving 1 base not matched to a gene. CDR3 bases: TGTGCCAGCAGTTCGACAGGGAACATTCAGTACTTC. Its translation is CASSSTGNIQYF.

This clone was seen a single time. The gene calls are TRBV28 and TRBJ2-7, with TRBD1 matching 8 bases. V was clipped by 5 bases and J by 2 bases; unmatched bases: 8. The CDR3 totals 15 residues. Germline loops: CDR1 MDHEN, CDR2 SYDVKM. The DNA for the CDR3 is TGTGCCAGCAGTAAGCCGGGACAGGCAACCTACGAGCAGTACTTC. Translating gives CASSKPGQATYEQYF.

This clone was counted a few times. This chain uses TRBV10-3 with TRBJ1-4; possible D gene TRBD1, 5 bases. CDR3 length: 13 amino acids. Per germline, CDR1 ENHRY and CDR2 SYGVKD. Trimming removed 7 bases from V and 4 bases from J, with 10 bases in between. The CDR3 coding sequence is TGTGCCATCAAGACAGAGTATAATGAAAAACTGTTTTTT. Translating gives CAIKTEYNEKLFF.

This chain joins TRBV5-1 and TRBJ2-3; 10 bases line up with TRBD2. The CDR3 loop spans 17 amino acids. The trim removed 4 bases at V and 3 bases at J, leaving 11 bases unmatched. CDR1 is SGHRS and CDR2 is YFSETQ in the germline V gene. The CDR3 reads CASSPTRGAGGTDTQYF. The CDR3 nucleotides are TGCGCCAGCAGCCCAACGAGGGGAGCGGGAGGGACAGATACGCAGTATTTT.

The chain carries TRBV27 and TRBJ2-3; TRBD1 matches 10 bases. The CDR3 is 17 residues long. The germline V gene has CDR1 MNHEY and CDR2 SMNVEV (reference sequence). The V and J ends lost 5 bases and 3 bases, in that order; junction bases with no gene match: 11. CDR3 nucleotide sequence: TGTGCCAGCAGTGACCTTCGGACAGGGGGTGTGACAGATACGCAGTATTTT. It is translated as CASSDLRTGGVTDTQYF.

The chain uses TRBV10-3 and TRBJ2-2; D is unclear. The CDR3 runs 15 residues. V was cut by 10 bases and J by 1 base, with 16 bases left in between. The V gene's germline CDR1 is ENHRY and CDR2 SYGVKD. The CDR3 DNA sequence: TGTGCCACCAACCTCGACTCCCGGAACACCGGGGAGCTGTTTTTT. It is translated as CATNLDSRNTGELFF.

This clone was seen a few times. The gene calls are TRBV6-5 and TRBJ1-5, with D unresolved. The CDR3 is 13 residues long. The ends were cut back, 6 bases at V and 7 bases at J, with 13 bases in the middle. Germline lookup yields CDR1 MNHEY and CDR2 SVGAGI. The CDR3 here is CASSLFNRQPQHF. CDR3 nucleotide sequence: TGTGCCAGCAGCCTATTCAATCGGCAGCCCCAGCATTTT.

The V call is TRBV12-3 or TRBV12-4, the J call TRBJ1-2, with TRBD1 matching 7 bases. J was trimmed by 8 bases and V by 6 bases; bases with no gene match: 9. There are 13 residues in the CDR3. CDR3 nucleotide sequence: TGTGCCAGCAGCCCGGACAGGACGAGGGGCTACACCTTC. It yields the protein CASSPDRTRGYTF.

The chain couples TRBV25-1 to TRBJ2-7; TRBD2 might be the D (5 bases). CDR1 MGHDK and CDR2 SYGVNS come from the germline V gene. This CDR3 spans 12 amino acids. Trimming pared 4 bases from V and 6 bases from J, leaving 10 bases between. The CDR3 DNA reads TGTGCCAGCAGTGGATTCGGAGGCGAGCAGTACTTC. Encoded protein: CASSGFGGEQYF.

V and J are TRBV19 and TRBJ2-3, with unresolved D. The V end was cut by 5 bases, the J end by 2 bases, with 11 bases between. The CDR3 is 14 residues long. From germline, CDR1 is LNHDA and CDR2 SQIVND (reference sequence). This chain's CDR3 is CASSLRRDTDTQYF. The DNA of the CDR3 is TGTGCCAGTAGTCTACGGAGAGACACAGATACGCAGTATTTT.

The chain couples TRBV6-5 to TRBJ2-1; no clear D gene. The CDR3 length is 14 residues. CDR1 MNHEY and CDR2 SVGAGI come from the germline V gene. Trimming took off 2 bases at V and 9 bases at J, with 14 bases between the two ends. CDR3 amino acids: CASSYAHPRAEQFF. The CDR3 bases are TGTGCCAGCAGTTACGCACACCCTAGAGCTGAGCAGTTCTTC.

V gene TRBV6-1 combines with J gene TRBJ1-1; D gene ambiguous. Germline assignment: CDR1 MNHNS and CDR2 SASEGT. The length of the CDR3 is 15 residues. Trimming removed 3 bases at V and 0 bases at J, with 11 bases between. CDR3 bases: TGTGCCAGCAGTGATCCACCTAACCTGAACACTGAAGCTTTCTTT. Protein sequence: CASSDPPNLNTEAFF.

The chain recombines TRBV29-1 with TRBJ2-1; D is unresolved. This CDR3 spans 11 amino acids. CDR1 is SQVTM and CDR2 is ANQGSEA in the germline V gene. V lost 0 bases and J lost 10, with 7 bases in between. The DNA of the CDR3 is TGCAGCGTTGAAGACTTCCCCGAGCAGTTCTTC. This gives the protein CSVEDFPEQFF.

The chain carries TRBV11-2 and TRBJ2-3; D unresolved. The germline gives CDR1 SGHAT, CDR2 FQNNGV. The CDR3 loop spans 16 amino acids. V lost 5 bases to trimming and J lost 1 base, with 16 bases between them. Here the CDR3 DNA reads TGTGCCAGCAGCCCCTTATGGGTAGCCGGCACAGATACGCAGTATTTT. Its protein product is CASSPLWVAGTDTQYF.

This clone was seen a few times. This chain connects TRBV19 to TRBJ2-2; no definite D call. CDR3 length equals 14 residues. Germline-derived CDR1 and CDR2 are LNHDA and SQIVND (reference sequence). V lost 7 bases and J lost 1, with 10 bases in between. In nucleotides, the CDR3 is TGTGCCAGTATTCCTAATCAGAACACCGGGGAGCTGTTTTTT. Residues: CASIPNQNTGELFF. Looking up the rest from reference TRBV19 and TRBJ2-2 gives the full variable domain: DGGITQSPKYLFRKEGQNVTLSCEQNLNHDAMYWYRQDPGQGLRLIYYSQIVNDFQKGDIAEGYSVSREKKESFPLTVTSAQKNPTAFYLCASIPNQNTGELFFGEGSRLTVL.

The table lists this clone with a few counts. The V call is TRBV19, the J call TRBJ1-1, with 8 bases matching TRBD1. The length of the CDR3 is 15 residues. The J segment lost 4 bases and the V segment lost 4 bases, leaving 8 bases of the junction unmatched. The germline V gene has CDR1 LNHDA and CDR2 SQIVND (reference sequence). The CDR3 is CASSRRDRMSTEAFF. The CDR3 DNA reads as TGTGCCAGTAGTAGAAGGGACAGGATGAGCACTGAAGCTTTCTTT.

The chain employs TRBV6-2 or TRBV6-3 and TRBJ2-7; 14 bases align to TRBD2. This CDR3 has 15 residues. V shed 5 bases, J shed 4 bases, and the junction held 4 bases outside the gene matches. The germline gives CDR1 MNHEY, CDR2 SVGEGT. The CDR3, as DNA: TGTGCCAGCAGTACCCGACTAGCGGGAGGGTACGAGCAGTACTTC. It codes for CASSTRLAGGYEQYF.

V is TRBV5-6 and J is TRBJ1-4, with a weak D call TRBD1 (5 bases). In germline, CDR1 is SGHDT, CDR2 YYEEEE. V lost 0 bases to trimming and J lost 8 bases, with 17 bases between them. CDR3 size: 16 residues. Written as DNA, the CDR3 is TGTGCCAGCAGCTTGGGATACGGCGGGGCGGGGGAAAAACTGTTTTTT. Its protein product is CASSLGYGGAGEKLFF.

The chain is built from TRBV28 and TRBJ1-2; D unresolved. CDR3 length: 12 residues. Germline lookup yields CDR1 MDHEN and CDR2 SYDVKM. Trimming stripped 4 bases from V and 4 bases from J, with 7 bases between. The CDR3 loop reads CASSSYPYGYTF. The CDR3 nucleotides are TGTGCCAGCAGTTCGTATCCCTATGGCTACACCTTC.